Each of the 29 T cell receptor beta chains below was sequenced from the same sample in a study of OX40 agonist ivuxolimab in advanced cancers. Data came from immunoSEQ multiplex PCR; TCRdb stores just in-frame clones and leaves some out. The sample includes 20,000 to 25,000 clones, approximately 80% of them seen just once. The material sequenced was CD4+ or CD8+ T cells sorted from blood, taken in a trial of the OX40 agonist ivuxolimab. The receptors were gathered from an adult with an advanced solid tumor such as melanoma, head and neck, liver or kidney cancer.

This rearrangement joins TRBV6-5 to TRBJ1-2, with a possible D match to TRBD1 (5 bases). Germline V gene data show CDR1 as MNHEY and CDR2 as SVGAGI. The CDR3 is 13 residues long. Trimming removed 7 bases at V and 3 bases at J, with 12 bases between. The DNA for the CDR3 is TGTGCCAGCACCATGGGACGGGACTATGGCTACACCTTC. Translating gives CASTMGRDYGYTF.

The genes are TRBV27 and TRBJ2-2, with 10 bases fitting TRBD1. The CDR3 runs 16 residues. J lost 5 bases, V lost 3 bases, and 6 bases had no gene match. Germline values: CDR1 MNHEY, CDR2 SMNVEV (reference sequence). The CDR3 loop reads CASSFLPGQGTGELFF. Written as DNA, the CDR3 is TGTGCCAGCAGTTTTTTACCGGGACAGGGGACCGGGGAGCTGTTTTTT.

This clone was picked up a small number of times. J is TRBJ1-5 and V is TRBV19; possibly TRBD1 for D (6 bases). V lost 8 bases and J lost 1, with 15 bases in between. This CDR3 contains 15 residues. Germline loops: CDR1 LNHDA, CDR2 SQIVND (reference sequence). CDR3: CASGPRGGSNQPQHF. DNA of the CDR3: TGTGCCAGTGGGCCTAGGGGGGGGAGCAATCAGCCCCAGCATTTT.

This clone has only one observation. This chain connects TRBV11-2 to TRBJ2-7; perhaps D is TRBD1 or TRBD2 (5 bases each). From germline, CDR1 is SGHAT and CDR2 FQNNGV. The length of the CDR3 is 13 residues. V was clipped by 1 base and J by 6 bases, with 10 bases between them. CDR3 protein: CASSLGSGSEQYF. The CDR3 bases are TGTGCCAGCAGCTTAGGGTCAGGGAGCGAGCAGTACTTC. Combining the CDR3 with reference TRBV11-2 and TRBJ2-7 gives the whole variable domain EAGVAQSPRYKIIEKRQSVAFWCNPISGHATLYWYQQILGQGPKLLIQFQNNGVVDDSQLPKDRFSAERLKGVDSTLKIQPAKLEDSAVYLCASSLGSGSEQYFGPGTRLTVT.

The V and J genes are TRBV7-9 and TRBJ2-7; D might be TRBD1 (6 bases). The CDR3 is 14 amino acids. The germline gives CDR1 SEHNR, CDR2 FQNEAQ (reference sequence). V was pared by 5 bases and J by 5 bases, with 16 bases between. The CDR3 DNA follows: TGTGCCAGCAGCCCTGTGGACAGATCTCACGAGCAGTACTTC. The encoded protein is CASSPVDRSHEQYF.

V and J are TRBV14 and TRBJ1-4; D gene ambiguous. The germline V gene has CDR1 SGHDN and CDR2 FVKESK. V was pared by 1 base and J by 8 bases, with 11 bases between. The CDR3 loop spans 14 amino acids. The CDR3 DNA sequence: TGTGCCAGCAGCCAAGGAGATTGGAACGAAAAACTGTTTTTT. Protein product: CASSQGDWNEKLFF.

The rearrangement uses TRBV7-9 and TRBJ1-1; D remains ambiguous. Trimming removed 5 bases at V and 7 bases at J, with 14 bases between. This CDR3 is 13 amino acids long. The germline V gene encodes CDR1 SEHNR and CDR2 FQNEAQ (reference sequence). As DNA, the CDR3 is TGTGCCAGCAGCCCTCTCGATCGGATTGAAGCTTTCTTT. Protein: CASSPLDRIEAFF.

This chain links TRBV11-1 with TRBJ2-7; D uncertain. Trimming removed 2 bases from V and 3 bases from J, with 5 bases in between. Looked up from germline, CDR1 is SGHAT and CDR2 is FQDESV (reference sequence). CDR3 length: 12 residues. CDR3 protein: CASSLKDYEQYF. The CDR3 DNA reads TGTGCCAGCAGCTTAAAGGACTACGAGCAGTACTTC.

The rearrangement links TRBV11-2 to TRBJ2-7; tentative D call: TRBD1 (5 bases). Germline CDR1 and CDR2: SGHAT and FQNNGV. The CDR3 loop spans 13 amino acids. V lost 6 bases and J lost 0, with 9 bases in between. CDR3 DNA: TGTGCCAGCAGTATGGACATCTCCTACGAGCAGTACTTC. This codes for CASSMDISYEQYF.

V is TRBV7-9 and J is TRBJ1-1; no definite D call. Germline lookup yields CDR1 SEHNR and CDR2 FQNEAQ (reference sequence). Trimming cost V 3 bases and J 0 bases, with 5 bases left between them. The CDR3 loop spans 13 amino acids. The CDR3 loop is CASSLTLNTEAFF. The CDR3 DNA reads as TGTGCCAGCAGCTTGACACTGAACACTGAAGCTTTCTTT.

The chain joins TRBV4-1 to TRBJ1-3, with TRBD1 matching 8 bases. The germline gives CDR1 MGHRA, CDR2 YSYEKL. Trimming at V came to 1 base and at J to 2 bases, leaving 1 base not matched to a gene. The CDR3 consists of 15 residues. CDR3 nucleotide sequence: TGCGCCAGCAGCCAAGTACAGGGGGCTGGAAACACCATATATTTT. This translates into CASSQVQGAGNTIYF.

This clone was seen only once. The V gene is TRBV7-9, the J gene TRBJ1-4; 8 bases line up with TRBD1. The CDR3 sequence is 17 residues long. Germline CDR1 SEHNR, CDR2 FQNEAQ (reference sequence). After removal of 5 bases from V and 7 bases from J, the junction contained 15 bases not matched to a gene. CDR3 sequence reads: CASSPDRVLRGGEKLFF. CDR3 DNA: TGTGCCAGCAGCCCGGACAGGGTACTCCGCGGGGGTGAAAAACTGTTTTTT.

The CDR3 DNA sequence: TGTGCCAGCAGCAGTTTCTCTGGCACAGATACGCAGTATTTT. Amino acid sequence: CASSSFSGTDTQYF. V is TRBV7-9 and J is TRBJ2-3; no definite D call. The CDR3 extends over 14 amino acids. Trimming took 5 bases from V and 1 from J, leaving 10 bases between them. From germline, CDR1 is SEHNR and CDR2 FQNEAQ (reference sequence).

The V call is TRBV7-9, the J call TRBJ1-2, with 8 positions matching TRBD1. Losses at the gene ends were 4 bases for V and 3 bases for J; bases not matched to a gene: 4. The length of the CDR3 is 14 residues. Germline V gene sequence: CDR1 SEHNR, CDR2 FQNEAQ (reference sequence). CDR3 nucleotide sequence: TGTGCCAGCAGCTCCGGACAGGGATACTATGGCTACACCTTC. It is translated as CASSSGQGYYGYTF. Combining the CDR3 with reference TRBV7-9 and TRBJ1-2 gives the whole variable domain DTGVSQNPRHKITKRGQNVTFRCDPISEHNRLYWYRQTLGQGPEFLTYFQNEAQLEKSRLLSDRFSAERPKGSFSTLEIQRTEQGDSAMYLCASSSGQGYYGYTFGSGTRLTVV.

The rearrangement uses TRBV5-5 and TRBJ1-1; D remains unclear. The CDR3 covers 11 residues. Germline lookup yields CDR1 SGHKS and CDR2 YYEKEE (reference sequence). V was shortened by 0 bases and J by 6 bases, with 3 bases between the two germline ends. CDR3 amino acids: CASSLGAEAFF. DNA of the CDR3: TGTGCCAGCAGCTTGGGGGCTGAAGCTTTCTTT.

The V call is TRBV5-1, the J call TRBJ2-2; D remains ambiguous. The germline V gene has CDR1 SGHRS and CDR2 YFSETQ. The CDR3 is made up of 12 amino acids. V lost 4 bases and J lost 0, with 1 base in between. Here the CDR3 DNA reads TGCGCCAGCAGCCCGAACACCGGGGAGCTGTTTTTT. It translates to CASSPNTGELFF. Variable domain in full (rest from reference TRBV5-1 and TRBJ2-2): KAGVTQTPRYLIKTRGQQVTLSCSPISGHRSVSWYQQTPGQGLQFLFEYFSETQRNKGNFPGRFSGRQFSNSRSEMNVSTLELGDSALYLCASSPNTGELFFGEGSRLTVL.

The gene calls are TRBV4-2 and TRBJ2-3, with 7 bases matching TRBD2. Germline CDR1 and CDR2: LGHNA and YNFKEQ. The CDR3 runs to 14 residues. The J segment lost 4 bases and the V segment lost 4 bases, leaving 5 bases of the junction unmatched. The CDR3 loop is CASSPRLASDTQYF. The CDR3 region has the DNA TGTGCCAGCAGCCCTCGACTAGCATCAGATACGCAGTATTTT.

The chain joins TRBV2 to TRBJ1-2, with 9 nucleotides matching TRBD1. Germline CDR1 and CDR2: SNHLY and FYNNEI. This CDR3 region has 14 residues. Trimming at V came to 2 bases and at J to 8 bases, leaving 6 bases not matched to a gene. The CDR3 DNA follows: TGTGCCAGCAGTGAATGGGACAGGGAGTACGGCTACACCTTC. It specifies CASSEWDREYGYTF.

This clone was detected only once. The chain carries TRBV6-5 and TRBJ1-5; TRBD1 aligns across 7 bases. This CDR3 contains 14 residues. Germline V CDR1 and CDR2: MNHEY, SVGAGI. The ends lost 0 bases at V and 6 bases at J; junction bases unmatched: 2. The CDR3 nucleotides read TGTGCCAGCAGTTACTCAGGGGGCGGTCAGCCCCAGCATTTT. Translation: CASSYSGGGQPQHF.

Concerning this clone itself: Other DNA sequences of this sample code for an identical CDR3. V gene TRBV15 combines with J gene TRBJ2-7, with 9 bases lining up with TRBD1. V trimming: 3 bases; J trimming: 6 bases; junction bases outside the gene matches: 12. Per germline, CDR1 LNHNV and CDR2 YYDKDF (reference sequence). This CDR3 is 16 amino acids long. The CDR3 loop is CATSSKQGAGVGEQYF. The CDR3 DNA sequence: TGTGCCACCAGCAGCAAACAGGGGGCGGGAGTTGGCGAGCAGTACTTC.

The chain has TRBV7-2 and TRBJ2-3; TRBD2 aligns across 10 bases. CDR1 and CDR2 (germline): SGHTA, FQGNSA. The length of the CDR3 is 18 residues. J lost 2 bases, V lost 4 bases, and 12 bases had no gene match. The CDR3 loop reads CASSWEVKRGGYTDTQYF. CDR3 DNA: TGTGCCAGCAGCTGGGAAGTTAAGCGGGGGGGATACACAGATACGCAGTATTTT.

This clone was seen a single time. CDR3 bases: TGCAGCGCCCAGGGACAGGGAAGTTCCTACGAGCAGTACTTC. Translating it yields CSAQGQGSSYEQYF. The chain uses TRBV29-1 and TRBJ2-7, with 9 bases lining up with TRBD1. The V gene end was trimmed by 7 bases and the J gene end by 1 base; junction bases not matched to a gene: 8. The germline V gene has CDR1 SQVTM and CDR2 ANQGSEA. The CDR3 contains 14 residues.

The J gene is TRBJ1-1, the V gene TRBV10-3; TRBD1 aligns across 8 bases. After removal of 10 bases from V and 1 base from J, the junction contained 5 bases not matched to a gene. CDR3 length: 13 residues. CDR1 and CDR2 (germline): ENHRY, SYGVKD. The DNA for the CDR3 is TGTGCCACTTGGGGGACAGGGAACACTGAAGCTTTCTTT. Translated: CATWGTGNTEAFF.

This clone turned up a few times. The V call is TRBV5-6, the J call TRBJ2-7; D is ambiguous. V dropped 4 bases and J dropped 4 bases, with 18 bases sitting between them. The CDR3 has 15 amino acids. Germline CDR1 reads SGHDT; CDR2 reads YYEEEE. CDR3 amino acids: CASSEETLFSYEQYF. DNA for the CDR3: TGTGCCAGCAGCGAGGAGACACTTTTTTCTTACGAGCAGTACTTC.

This chain joins TRBV27 and TRBJ1-2; D not certain. Trimming removed 0 bases at V and 4 bases at J, with 6 bases between. The CDR3 extends over 13 amino acids. Looked up from germline, CDR1 is MNHEY and CDR2 is SMNVEV (reference sequence). In nucleotides, the CDR3 is TGTGCCAGCAGTTTATCACAGACCTATGGCTACACCTTC. It yields the protein CASSLSQTYGYTF.

V is TRBV9 and J is TRBJ1-1; maybe TRBD1 (6 bases). The CDR3 length is 13 residues. Germline loops: CDR1 SGDLS, CDR2 YYNGEE. Trimming cost V 0 bases and J 9 bases, with 12 bases left between them. CDR3 residues: CASSVEGHGKAFF. The CDR3 nucleotides are TGTGCCAGCAGCGTAGAGGGACACGGTAAAGCTTTCTTT.

The chain links TRBV2 to TRBJ2-3; D uncertain. Trimming took off 7 bases at V and 0 bases at J, with 5 bases between the two ends. This CDR3 spans 12 amino acids. The germline V gene encodes CDR1 SNHLY and CDR2 FYNNEI. CDR3 sequence (DNA): TGTGCCAGCACCGGTAGCACAGATACGCAGTATTTT. Translation gives CASTGSTDTQYF.

In DNA, the CDR3 is TGTGCCAGCAGTACCACTAGCGGCTCCTACAATGAGCAGTTCTTC. Its protein product is CASSTTSGSYNEQFF. J is TRBJ2-1 and V is TRBV2; TRBD2 agrees at 8 bases. CDR1 and CDR2 (germline): SNHLY, FYNNEI. Germline trimming cut 5 bases from V and 0 bases from J; bases unmatched to any gene: 3. The CDR3 loop spans 15 amino acids.

The rearrangement links TRBV18 to TRBJ2-7; 10 nucleotides align to TRBD1. The CDR3 length is 16 residues. Germline CDR1 KGHSH, CDR2 LQKENI. V was pared by 4 bases and J by 3 bases, with 9 bases of the junction left unmatched. The CDR3 region has the DNA TGTGCCAGCTCACTTAGAGACAGGGGGCTAAACTACGAGCAGTACTTC. It specifies CASSLRDRGLNYEQYF.